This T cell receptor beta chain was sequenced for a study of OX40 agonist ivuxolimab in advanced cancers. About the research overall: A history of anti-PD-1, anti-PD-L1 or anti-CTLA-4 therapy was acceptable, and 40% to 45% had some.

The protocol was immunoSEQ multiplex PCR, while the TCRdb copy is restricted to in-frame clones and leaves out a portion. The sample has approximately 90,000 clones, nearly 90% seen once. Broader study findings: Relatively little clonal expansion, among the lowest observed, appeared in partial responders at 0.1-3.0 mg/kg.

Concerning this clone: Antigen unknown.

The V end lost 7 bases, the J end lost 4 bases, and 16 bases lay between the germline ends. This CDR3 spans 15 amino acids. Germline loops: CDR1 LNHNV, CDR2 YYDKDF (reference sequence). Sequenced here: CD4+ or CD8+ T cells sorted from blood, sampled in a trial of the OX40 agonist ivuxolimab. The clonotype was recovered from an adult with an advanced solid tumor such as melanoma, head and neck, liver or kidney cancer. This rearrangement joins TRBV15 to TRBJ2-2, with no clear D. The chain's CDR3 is CATTAGERTTGELFF. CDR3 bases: TGTGCCACCACGGCAGGCGAAAGGACCACCGGGGAGCTGTTTTTT.